This record looks at one T cell receptor (beta chain) sequence and its context. It has no known antigen specificity. One base away there is no much larger clone; base qualities are not given. From the germline V gene (reference sequence), CDR1 is SGHNT and CDR2 is YYREEE. Trimming at the junction amounts to 4 bases on V and 6 bases on J, and the germline ends lie 13 bases apart. Inclusive of the bounding cysteine and phenylalanine, the CDR3 is 13 residues long. Only the CDR3 portion is preserved as DNA: 39 bases, with reading frame beginning at the first base. These data are taken from a study of STAT5B mutations in CD4+ large granular lymphocyte leukemia (dated by TCRdb to the early 2020s). At the level of the whole study: Among the healthy controls, the CDR3 'QG' motif was associated with a particular HLA allele. TCRbeta repertoires of CD4+ T-cell large granular lymphocyte leukemia patients were compared with those of healthy blood donors. Flow cytometry performed on FACSCanto II or FACSVerse showed that the purified fractions had more than 95% purity among lymphocytes. Broader findings and caveats from the paper: The data were not HLA-matched, and the relatively small sample size could explain the higher clonality seen in CD4+ compared with CD8+ T-LGLL. TRBV06-family usage was enriched among the top patient clones (8/27) compared with healthy controls (2/35). The main leukemic clonotypes were found to be private to each patient, although around 24% of the main leukemic clonotypes were detected at low frequency in the non-leukemic repertoires of other patients. Compared with healthy CD4+ repertoires, CD4-sorted patient repertoires appeared more clonal, and this difference remained even after the putative leukemic clones were removed.

The healthy controls were fewer than 45 blood donors, and the buffy coats of these donors were supplied by the Finnish Red Cross blood service. All TCR-sequenced material derived from peripheral blood: patient blood samples and healthy donor buffy coats. Ficoll-Hypaque gradient centrifugation was used to isolate peripheral blood mononuclear cells. For the healthy controls, CD4+ cells were obtained from buffy coats by magnetic purification. Genomic DNA was extracted with the Gentra Puregene Cell and Tissue kit and quantified on a Qubit 2.0 fluorometer. TCRbeta rearrangements were sequenced from genomic DNA using the immunoSEQ assay at survey resolution. As for the authors' bioinformatics: In the TCR sequencing data, the lowest productive clonotype frequency that could be detected was 2.59 x 10-5. Only productive TCRbeta rearrangements, meaning sequences that were complete and in-frame, were kept for the analyses. Simpson clonality, calculated in the immunoSEQ Analyzer version 3.0, was used as the measure of sample clonality. Clones were binned by frequency as very rare, small, medium, large (1-20%) or hyperexpanded (>20%). Generation probabilities were estimated with OLGA 1.2.3, V-gene circos plots were made with VDJtools, specificities were looked up in VDJdb, and CDR3 motifs were identified with GLIPH. TCRdb stores this immuneACCESS table with in-frame sequences only. Part of the clones is absent; in the studies checked, under half of the shortfall reflects unresolved V genes, and no reason is known for the rest. For V, J and clone size, that table is used; D and trimming come from the DNA. The sample table lists around 50,000 clones, 84% of them with a count of one. Of the sample, 0.35% is held by the ten largest clones.

The rearrangement combines TRBV5-4 with TRBJ1-2, with TRBD1 as a weak D call on 5 bases. Input material: CD4+ T cells from blood buffy coats. The sequence came from a human donor in good health. The CDR3 has the sequence CASSLERGNGYTF. The DNA is TGTGCCAGCAGCCTCGAAAGGGGTAATGGCTACACCTTC. Outside the CDR3, residues come from the reference TRBV5-4 and TRBJ1-2 proteins, so the full variable domain is: ETGVTQSPTHLIKTRGQQVTLRCSSQSGHNTVSWYQQALGQGPQFIFQYYREEENGRGNFPPRFSGLQFPNYSSELNVNALELDDSALYLCASSLERGNGYTFGSGTRLTVV.